This TCR beta chain came from a study of T-cell memory formation after mild COVID-19. Study-level findings and limits: SARS-CoV-2 specificity of second-wave clones peaking day 37 was unconfirmed. The appearance of some responding clones in pre-infection memory suggested that cross-reactive memory joined.

MiXCR, run by TCRdb on the 5' RACE reads, gives a single entry per CDR3 protein. The sample contains 550,000 to 600,000 distinct CDR3 sequences, less than 25% of which appear only once. A few counts support this clonotype. What it binds is not known. Germline CDR1 reads SGHRS; CDR2 reads YFSETQ. The CDR3 loop spans 13 amino acids. V was clipped by 3 bases and J by 3 bases, with 9 bases between them. The TCR was taken from an adult woman who had mild COVID-19 (a few samples of this study predate the infection). Cell type and time point are not known. J is TRBJ1-1 and V is TRBV5-1; D is undetermined. What was sequenced was PBMCs or a T cell subset sorted from them (not recorded which). The CDR3 region is CASSSWEDTEAFF. As DNA, the CDR3 is TGCGCCAGCAGCTCATGGGAAGACACTGAAGCTTTCTTT.